The entry below describes one T cell receptor beta chain. Antigen unknown. CDR1 and CDR2 (germline): MDHEN, SYDVKM. The CDR3 is made up of 14 amino acids. V lost 7 bases, J lost 2 bases, and 12 bases lay in between. Researchers amplified the TCR beta CDR3 regions from RNA transcripts. The TCR CDR3 first-round RT-PCR relied on the HTBI primer set. TCRdb ran MiXCR on the multiplex PCR reads and lists one entry per CDR3 protein. The data show approximately 480,000 distinct CDR3 sequences, with less than 25% seen just once and 26% held by the top ten. These data are taken from a study of T cells in Graves' hyperthyroidism and ophthalmopathy. Findings and limits, study-wide: Prediction of ophthalmopathy progression came a median approximately 7 months pre-onset.

Graves' hyperthyroidism is called stable when ophthalmopathy does not progress within 18 months. This sample holds PBMCs from 10 ml fresh peripheral blood. Source material: blood. The chain employs TRBV28 and TRBJ2-1; D possibly corresponds to TRBD1 (5 bases). The receptor was isolated from a young man with Graves' hyperthyroidism. In nucleotides, the CDR3 is TGTGCCAGCATAGGGGTTACCCCCTACAATGAGCAGTTCTTC. Amino acid sequence: CASIGVTPYNEQFF.